The source of this T cell receptor beta chain is a study of T-cell reconstitution after alpha-beta-depleted transplantation in children. CDR3 size: 15 residues. Germline trimming cut 6 bases from V and 7 bases from J; bases unmatched to any gene: 10. Germline V gene sequence: CDR1 DFQATT, CDR2 SNEGSKA (reference sequence). This clonotype has just a few counts. A TCRbeta library incorporating unique molecular identifiers was prepared. Using its own MiXCR run on the PCR reads, TCRdb lists one record per CDR3 protein. The sample carries 400,000 to 500,000 distinct CDR3 sequences, roughly 10% recorded once.

This receptor was identified in a human donor who donated a stem cell graft to a child with acute myeloid leukemia. The sequencing here drew on PBMCs from the stem cell graft donor, taken from the stem cell graft. The chain uses TRBV20-1 and TRBJ2-1, with 12 positions matching TRBD1. CDR3 sequence (DNA): TGCAGTGCCCCGGCCGGGACAGGGGGCTTAAATGAGCAGTTCTTC. As protein: CSAPAGTGGLNEQFF.